The clone carrying this T cell receptor (beta chain) was found many times. The target antigen is unknown. At one boundary the junction diverges from the germline segment, which might be a read error. The data stem from a study of metastatic and nonmetastatic thyroid tumors. Across the study: The study looked at repertoires side by side in blood and in tumor or nodule tissue from malignant and benign thyroid patients.

In the original analysis: In papillary thyroid cancer, a distant-metastasis classifier was built using CDR3 differences across clinicopathological groups. TCRdb re-called the PCR reads via MiXCR. TCRdb's processing, not the authors' own work, is the source of the V and J calls. Here the sample spans about 9,100 clones, under 25% being singletons. From germline, CDR1 is DFQATT and CDR2 SNEGSKA (reference sequence). The CDR3 is made up of 13 amino acids. Patients were all untreated before their thyroid surgery. Findings of the study overall: When malignant thyroid tumors were compared with benign nodules, TCR beta diversity was reportedly significantly higher in the malignant tumors. This held in both blood and tumor samples.

This chain links TRBV20-1 with TRBJ2-1; TRBD2 matches at 11 bases. The receptor's source is a female donor with papillary thyroid cancer or a benign thyroid nodule (not recorded which). Some clones in this sample may be carry-over from other donors' samples. Sequences were obtained from adjacent normal tissue. Written as DNA, the CDR3 is TGCAGTGCTAGAGATCTCGCTAGCGGGGGGCCCCTGTTC. Its translation is CSARDLASGGPLF.